Following are 4 T cell receptor beta chains from one sample sequenced in a study of blood T cell repertoires in COVID-19. Sequenced by immunoSEQ multiplex PCR; TCRdb stores in-frame clones only, minus some. The table lists 210,000 or so clones, approximately 90% of them singletons. Input material: peripheral blood. The source of these receptors is a woman aged 40 to 49 with acute or convalescent COVID-19.

The chain joins TRBV29-1 to TRBJ1-1, with D possibly being TRBD1 (5 bases). The CDR3 runs to 14 residues. Germline CDR1 is SQVTM and CDR2 is ANQGSEA. V shed 4 bases and J shed 11 bases, with 23 bases lying between them. The DNA for the CDR3 is TGCAGCGTTGCTCCATTGGGGGGTCCGGCACGGGCTTTCTTT. This codes for CSVAPLGGPARAFF.

The chain links TRBV5-1 to TRBJ1-2; D is uncertain. This CDR3 comprises 12 residues. V was cut by 1 base and J by 6 bases, with 7 bases left in between. CDR1 and CDR2 (germline): SGHRS, YFSETQ. The CDR3 DNA sequence: TGCGCCAGCAGCTTGAGCGGGGATGGCTACACCTTC. Amino acids: CASSLSGDGYTF.

This rearrangement joins TRBV10-3 to TRBJ2-1; D is possibly TRBD2 (5 bases). The germline V gene encodes CDR1 ENHRY and CDR2 SYGVKD. V was trimmed by 7 bases and J by 5 bases, leaving 15 bases between them. This CDR3 has 14 amino acids. The DNA for the CDR3 is TGTGCCATCAAGGACTCGCTTGAGGACAATGAGCAGTTCTTC. This sequence encodes CAIKDSLEDNEQFF.

This clone was seen a single time. In nucleotides, the CDR3 is TGTGCCACCAGCAGAGACGGACAGGGGATCACTGAAGCTTTCTTT. As protein: CATSRDGQGITEAFF. The gene calls are TRBV15 and TRBJ1-1, with 9 positions matching TRBD1. The CDR3 totals 15 residues. The V and J ends lost 0 bases and 4 bases, in that order; junction bases with no gene match: 3. Germline loops: CDR1 LNHNV, CDR2 YYDKDF (reference sequence).